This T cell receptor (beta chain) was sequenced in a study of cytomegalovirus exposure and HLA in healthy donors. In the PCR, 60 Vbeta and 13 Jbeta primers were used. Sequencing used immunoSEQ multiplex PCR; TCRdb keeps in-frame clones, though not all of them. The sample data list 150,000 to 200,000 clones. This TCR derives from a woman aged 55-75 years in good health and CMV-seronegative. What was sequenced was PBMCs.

CDR3 sequence: CASGLTGYEQYF. CDR3 DNA sequence: TGTGCCAGCGGGTTGACGGGGTACGAGCAGTACTTC. J is TRBJ2-7 and V is TRBV2, with D maybe TRBD2 (5 bases). Germline loops: CDR1 SNHLY, CDR2 FYNNEI. V lost 8 bases and J 4 bases, leaving 12 bases between the germline ends. The CDR3 runs to 12 residues.